One and the same sample provided the 29 T cell receptor beta chains below, sequenced in a study of early T cells in non-severe SARS-CoV-2 infection (dated by TCRdb to about 2021). Libraries were made using 5' RACE. Sequencing instrument: NextSeq 500. TCRdb cleaned the public reads at Q25 with fastp, built clones with MiXCR and kept in-frame beta chains. Rows merge per CDR3 protein into single entries with the most common DNA and genes. The sample data list fewer than 80,000 distinct CDR3 sequences, and around 11% of these were observed just once. The ten largest make up around 12% of the sample. The starting material was whole blood, obtained at baseline. The receptors were sampled from an adult who was a healthcare worker with PCR-confirmed SARS-CoV-2 infection or an uninfected control (not recorded which).

DNA for the CDR3: TGTGCCAGCTCCAGGGCCTCTGTTAATGAGCAGTTCTTC. This translates into CASSRASVNEQFF. The chain uses TRBV3-1 and TRBJ2-1; D is perhaps TRBD1 (5 bases). With 8 bases removed from V and 7 bases from J, the gap between germline ends came to 15 bases. The CDR3 has 13 residues. Germline CDR1 and CDR2: LGHDT and YNNKEL (reference sequence).

This rearrangement joins TRBV7-2 to TRBJ1-1, with D possibly matching TRBD1 (6 bases). V lost 6 bases, J lost 4 bases, and 15 bases lay in between. Germline V gene data show CDR1 as SGHTA and CDR2 as FQGNSA. This CDR3 region has 14 residues. The CDR3 spells CASSSNRVGTEAFF. DNA of the CDR3: TGTGCCAGCAGTTCCAACAGGGTGGGCACTGAAGCTTTCTTT.

This clonotype showed up many times. The CDR3 DNA reads as TGCAGCGTTGAAGAACGAAAACAGACAGATACGCAGTATTTT. It codes for CSVEERKQTDTQYF. The chain couples TRBV29-1 to TRBJ2-3; D not resolved. The CDR3 spans 14 residues. Germline lookup yields CDR1 SQVTM and CDR2 ANQGSEA. V was clipped by 0 bases and J by 3 bases, with 10 bases between them.

V is TRBV12-3 or TRBV12-4 and J is TRBJ2-1, with D unclear. V lost 6 bases to trimming and J lost 5 bases, with 8 bases between them. The CDR3 contains 12 residues. CDR3 sequence: CASRTTDNEQFF. CDR3 sequence (DNA): TGTGCCAGCAGGACGACGGACAATGAGCAGTTCTTC.

The table lists this clonotype with a count of one. This chain joins TRBV20-1 and TRBJ2-5; 12 nucleotides line up with TRBD1. Looked up from germline, CDR1 is DFQATT and CDR2 is SNEGSKA (reference sequence). The CDR3 has 15 residues. V shed 6 bases, J shed 6 bases, and the junction held 11 bases outside the gene matches. The CDR3 coding sequence is TGCAGTGCAAAGCCCCCGGGACAGGGGGCGAAGACCCAGTACTTC. This sequence encodes CSAKPPGQGAKTQYF.

This clonotype was counted between two and nine times. One end of the junction is discordant with germline, which a read error may explain. The chain has TRBV29-1 and TRBJ2-5, with 9 bases lining up with TRBD2. Germline lookup yields CDR1 SQVTM and CDR2 ANQGSEA. This CDR3 contains 13 residues. The CDR3 spells CSVEGTSALAYDF. The CDR3, as DNA: TGCAGCGTTGAAGGGACTAGCGCCCTGGCTTATGACTTC.

The V call is TRBV19, the J call TRBJ1-6; D might be TRBD1 (5 bases). Per germline, CDR1 LNHDA and CDR2 SQIVND (reference sequence). Trimming took 3 bases from V and 10 from J, leaving 13 bases between them. This CDR3 is 14 amino acids long. The CDR3 DNA follows: TGTGCCAGTAGTATCGGACGGGGGGGATCACCCCTCCACTTT. Translating it yields CASSIGRGGSPLHF. The full variable domain, its missing parts supplied by reference TRBV19 and TRBJ1-6, is DGGITQSPKYLFRKEGQNVTLSCEQNLNHDAMYWYRQDPGQGLRLIYYSQIVNDFQKGDIAEGYSVSREKKESFPLTVTSAQKNPTAFYLCASSIGRGGSPLHFGNGTRLTVT.

This clonotype was detected ten times or more. V is TRBV12-3 or TRBV12-4 and J is TRBJ2-7; D may be TRBD2 (6 bases). The CDR3 runs to 13 residues. V gave up 3 bases and J gave up 5 bases, with 11 bases separating them. The CDR3 here is CASSLSGTHEQYF. CDR3 DNA sequence: TGTGCCAGCAGTTTGTCAGGGACTCACGAGCAGTACTTC.

This clonotype occurred a few times. The chain links TRBV20-1 to TRBJ1-2; D may be TRBD1 (6 bases). Germline V gene lookup returns CDR1 DFQATT and CDR2 SNEGSKA (reference sequence). With 3 bases removed from V and 2 bases from J, the gap between germline ends came to 13 bases. CDR3 size: 14 residues. CDR3 residues: CSARSDRRNYGYTF. CDR3 in DNA: TGCAGTGCTAGGTCCGACAGGCGGAACTATGGCTACACCTTC.

This clonotype occurred many times. The rearrangement uses TRBV5-4 and TRBJ1-2; unclear D gene. CDR3 length equals 13 residues. CDR1 is SGHNT, CDR2 YYREEE, per germline (reference sequence). V was shortened by 7 bases and J by 0 bases, with 10 bases between the two germline ends. CDR3 region: CASSLGSNYGYTF. The CDR3 nucleotides are TGTGCCAGCTCTCTGGGGTCTAACTATGGCTACACCTTC. Full variable domain (rest looked up from reference TRBV5-4 and TRBJ1-2): ETGVTQSPTHLIKTRGQQVTLRCSSQSGHNTVSWYQQALGQGPQFIFQYYREEENGRGNFPPRFSGLQFPNYSSELNVNALELDDSALYLCASSLGSNYGYTFGSGTRLTVV.

This clonotype has a count of ten or more. The chain has TRBV29-1 and TRBJ1-2; 7 bases match TRBD1. CDR1 and CDR2 (germline): SQVTM, ANQGSEA. The CDR3 runs 14 residues. V shed 6 bases, J shed 1 base, and the junction held 8 bases outside the gene matches. The CDR3 reads CSVVGQPFNYGYTF. CDR3 nucleotides: TGCAGCGTAGTGGGACAGCCGTTTAACTATGGCTACACCTTC.

The chain combines TRBV7-3 with TRBJ2-3; D uncertain. The CDR3 is 14 residues long. Germline V gene data show CDR1 as SGHTA and CDR2 as FQGTGA. Between the trimmed V and J ends, which lost 2 bases and 5 bases, there was a span of 11 bases. DNA for the CDR3: TGTGCCAGCAGCTTAGGCCCAGTGGGAGATACGCAGTATTTT. Residues: CASSLGPVGDTQYF.

A few counts support this clonotype. The rearrangement joins TRBV12-3 or TRBV12-4 to TRBJ2-7, with a possible D match to TRBD2 (5 bases). This CDR3 is 13 amino acids long. Trimming cost V 6 bases and J 5 bases, with 14 bases left between them. The CDR3, as DNA: TGTGCCAGCAGCCTCGCGGGTCCCCACGAGCAGTACTTC. Translated: CASSLAGPHEQYF.

V gene TRBV6-1 combines with J gene TRBJ2-1, with 10 bases aligning to TRBD1. The CDR3 extends over 18 amino acids. From germline, CDR1 is MNHNS and CDR2 SASEGT. V lost 2 bases to trimming and J lost 2 bases; unmatched junction nucleotides: 9. CDR3 in amino acids: CASSEIGVGTGAYNEQFF. CDR3 nucleotides: TGTGCCAGCAGTGAAATTGGGGTAGGGACAGGGGCCTACAATGAGCAGTTCTTC.

The V and J genes are TRBV6-6 and TRBJ1-6; a weak D match, TRBD1 (6 bases). The V end was cut by 6 bases, the J end by 6 bases, with 12 bases between. This CDR3 is 14 amino acids long. Germline CDR1 and CDR2: MNHNY and SVGAGI (reference sequence). The CDR3 nucleotides are TGTGCCAGCAGCGGACAGCTAAGTAATTCACCCCTCCACTTT. Protein product: CASSGQLSNSPLHF.

This clonotype was seen ten or more times. J is TRBJ2-7 and V is TRBV3-1; D is unresolved. CDR1 LGHDT and CDR2 YNNKEL come from the germline V gene (reference sequence). This CDR3 region has 12 residues. Trimming took off 6 bases at V and 0 bases at J, with 6 bases between the two ends. CDR3 residues: CASSQSSYEQYF. The CDR3 DNA reads as TGTGCCAGCAGTCAGTCCTCCTACGAGCAGTACTTC.

V and J are TRBV12-3 or TRBV12-4 and TRBJ2-2; no definite D call. There are 16 residues in the CDR3. V shed 3 bases and J shed 5 bases, with 16 bases lying between them. CDR3 nucleotide sequence: TGTGCCAGCAGTTTTAGGCCATCCGAACGAACCGGGGAGCTGTTTTTT. Protein: CASSFRPSERTGELFF.

This clonotype has only a few counts. The V call is TRBV7-8, the J call TRBJ2-7; 12 bases map to TRBD2. CDR1 is SGHVS, CDR2 FQNEAQ, per germline. The CDR3 runs to 14 residues. V shed 4 bases, J shed 4 bases, and the junction held 2 bases outside the gene matches. CDR3 sequence (DNA): TGTGCCAGCAGCTCCGGACTAGCGGGGTACGAGCAGTACTTC. As protein: CASSSGLAGYEQYF.

The chain combines TRBV9 with TRBJ1-2; D gene uncertain. The germline V gene has CDR1 SGDLS and CDR2 YYNGEE. With 4 bases removed from V and 2 bases from J, the gap between germline ends came to 15 bases. The CDR3 runs 15 residues. The chain's CDR3 is CASSPRPGLNYGYTF. CDR3 DNA sequence: TGTGCCAGCAGCCCCCGTCCTGGGTTGAACTATGGCTACACCTTC.

V usage is TRBV6-2 or TRBV6-3 and J usage is TRBJ1-1; D call uncertain. The CDR3 is 13 amino acids. V lost 3 bases and J 5 bases, leaving 10 bases between the germline ends. Per the germline V gene, CDR1 is MNHEY and CDR2 is SVGEGT. CDR3 sequence: CASSYLAVTEAFF. CDR3 DNA sequence: TGTGCCAGCAGTTATTTAGCTGTGACTGAAGCTTTCTTT.

The sample holds many counts of this clonotype. CDR3 protein: CSAGDSGNTIYF. In DNA form, the CDR3 reads TGCAGCGCCGGTGACTCTGGAAACACCATATATTTT. The rearrangement uses TRBV29-1 and TRBJ1-3; D ambiguous. Trimming left V 7 bases short and J 0 bases short, with 7 bases between. Germline CDR1 is SQVTM and CDR2 is ANQGSEA. This CDR3 spans 12 amino acids.

The chain couples TRBV14 to TRBJ2-2; 7 positions match TRBD2. With V trimmed by 4 bases and J by 2 bases, 4 bases remained unmatched. The CDR3 is made up of 15 amino acids. Looked up from germline, CDR1 is SGHDN and CDR2 is FVKESK. The CDR3 here is CASSRGTTNTGELFF. The CDR3 DNA reads TGTGCCAGCAGCCGAGGGACTACTAACACCGGGGAGCTGTTTTTT.

This clonotype has just a few counts. This rearrangement joins TRBV19 to TRBJ1-5, with D uncertain. This CDR3 has 13 amino acids. The ends were cut back, 3 bases at V and 4 bases at J, with 7 bases in the middle. Looked up from germline, CDR1 is LNHDA and CDR2 is SQIVND (reference sequence). The CDR3, as DNA: TGTGCCAGTAGTATCATTATAAATCAGCCCCAGCATTTT. Residues: CASSIIINQPQHF.

The chain combines TRBV6-5 with TRBJ1-1; D not certain. The CDR3 length is 13 residues. Germline values: CDR1 MNHEY, CDR2 SVGAGI. Trimming left V 6 bases short and J 1 base short, with 9 bases between. The CDR3 sequence is CASRAKQNTEAFF. For the CDR3, the DNA is TGTGCCAGCAGGGCTAAACAGAACACTGAAGCTTTCTTT.

This clonotype was counted ten times or more. The germline gene is not matched at one end of the junction; a read error may be the cause. The chain employs TRBV12-3 or TRBV12-4 and TRBJ1-2; D gene ambiguous. The CDR3 consists of 14 residues. The CDR3 coding sequence is TGTGCCAGCAGTTTTTCCAGGCAGATCGGGGATAGTTCCTTC. Translated, it gives CASSFSRQIGDSSF.

This clonotype was seen ten or more times. The chain uses TRBV12-3 or TRBV12-4 and TRBJ1-5; TRBD1 is a possible D gene (6 bases). Trimming took off 7 bases at V and 7 bases at J, with 17 bases between the two ends. The CDR3 length is 14 residues. CDR3 in DNA: TGTGCCAGCACTCTTGGGGGCTCCGGACAGCCCCAGCATTTT. Translated: CASTLGGSGQPQHF.

This clonotype was picked up a small number of times. The rearrangement uses TRBV6-2 or TRBV6-3 and TRBJ1-5; D may be TRBD1 (6 bases). The CDR3 contains 14 residues. The germline gives CDR1 MNHEY, CDR2 SVGEGT. The V end was cut by 7 bases, the J end by 7 bases, with 17 bases between. CDR3 sequence: CASTRGQARQPQHF. DNA of the CDR3: TGTGCCAGCACTCGGGGGCAGGCACGGCAGCCCCAGCATTTT.

The chain has TRBV7-2 and TRBJ1-1; no clear D gene. The V gene's germline CDR1 is SGHTA and CDR2 FQGNSA. The CDR3 contains 15 residues. V dropped 4 bases and J dropped 0 bases, with 12 bases sitting between them. The CDR3 loop is CASSSPTLMNTEAFF. CDR3 in DNA: TGTGCCAGCAGCTCCCCGACACTAATGAACACTGAAGCTTTCTTT.

J is TRBJ1-1 and V is TRBV28, with a weak D call TRBD1 (5 bases). This CDR3 has 14 amino acids. Trimming left V 2 bases short and J 3 bases short, with 10 bases between. CDR1 is MDHEN, CDR2 SYDVKM, per germline. The CDR3 sequence: CASSLVGLYTEAFF. CDR3 sequence (DNA): TGTGCCAGCAGTTTAGTGGGGCTGTACACTGAAGCTTTCTTT.